This T cell receptor (beta chain) appears in the sequencing data of a study of molecular identifiers for immune sequencing clone quantification. Comments on this clonotype: The antigen remains unidentified.

Study-wide results and limits: Clones with over 20 RNA copies captured over 97% of effector molecules but under 1% of naive ones. A shared barcode on identical TCR molecules could lead to underestimated sizes for highly expanded clones.

As previously described, bulk TCR libraries were made using listed TCR primers. Using its own MiXCR run on the PCR reads, TCRdb lists one record per CDR3 protein. This sample has about 65,000 distinct CDR3 sequences, with less than 20% found just once. Isolation of naive CD8 T cells was achieved by sorting on a CD8+CD4-CCR7+CD45RA+ phenotype. The source material was naive CD8+ T cells from blood, with Jurkat cell RNA spiked in. Subset of the sample: FACS-sorted CD8+CD4-CCR7+CD45RA+ naive T cells. This clonotype was sampled from a human donor in good health. Some libraries in this study had Jurkat cell RNA spiked in.

CDR3 coding DNA: TGTGCCAGCAGCCTAGGACAGGGGCTTTATAGCAATCAGCCCCAGCATTTT. This translates into CASSLGQGLYSNQPQHF. This chain joins TRBV7-9 and TRBJ1-5; 9 nucleotides match TRBD1. V shed 5 bases and J 0 bases; nucleotides not matched to a gene: 8. CDR3 length equals 17 residues. Germline lookup yields CDR1 SEHNR and CDR2 FQNEAQ (reference sequence).